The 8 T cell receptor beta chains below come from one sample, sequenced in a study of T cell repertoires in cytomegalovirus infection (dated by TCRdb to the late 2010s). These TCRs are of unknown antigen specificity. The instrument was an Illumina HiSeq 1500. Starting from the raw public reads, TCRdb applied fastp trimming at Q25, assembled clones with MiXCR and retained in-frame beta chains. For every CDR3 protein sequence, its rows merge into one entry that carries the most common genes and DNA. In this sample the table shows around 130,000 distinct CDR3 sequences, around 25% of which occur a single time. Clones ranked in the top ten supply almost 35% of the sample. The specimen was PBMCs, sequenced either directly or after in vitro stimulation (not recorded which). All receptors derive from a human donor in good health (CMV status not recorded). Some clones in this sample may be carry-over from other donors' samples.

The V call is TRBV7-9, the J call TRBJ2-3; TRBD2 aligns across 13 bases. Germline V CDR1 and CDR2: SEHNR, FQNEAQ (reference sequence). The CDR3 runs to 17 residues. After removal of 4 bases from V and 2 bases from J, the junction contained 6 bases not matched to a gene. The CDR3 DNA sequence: TGTGCCAGCAGCTCGAGGACTAGCGGGAGCGACACAGATACGCAGTATTTT. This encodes CASSSRTSGSDTDTQYF.

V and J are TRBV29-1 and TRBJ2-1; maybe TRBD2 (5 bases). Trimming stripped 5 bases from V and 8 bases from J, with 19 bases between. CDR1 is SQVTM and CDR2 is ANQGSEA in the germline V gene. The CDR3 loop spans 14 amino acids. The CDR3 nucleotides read TGCAGCGTTTCTTTCCGGGTGGGAGCACATGAGCAGTTCTTC. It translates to CSVSFRVGAHEQFF.

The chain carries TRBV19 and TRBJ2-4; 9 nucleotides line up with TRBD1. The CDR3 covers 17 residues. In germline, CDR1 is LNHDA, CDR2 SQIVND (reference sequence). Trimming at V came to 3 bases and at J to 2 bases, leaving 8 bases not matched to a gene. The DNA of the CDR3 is TGTGCCAGTAGTATCCGACAGGGGGTGGGAACCAAAAACATTCAGTACTTC. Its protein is CASSIRQGVGTKNIQYF.

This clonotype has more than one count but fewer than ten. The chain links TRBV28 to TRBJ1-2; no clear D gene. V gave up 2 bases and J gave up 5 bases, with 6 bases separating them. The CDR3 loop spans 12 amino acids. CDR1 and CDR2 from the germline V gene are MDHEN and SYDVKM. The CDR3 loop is CASSLRNYGYTF. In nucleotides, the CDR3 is TGTGCCAGCAGTTTAAGAAATTATGGCTACACCTTC.

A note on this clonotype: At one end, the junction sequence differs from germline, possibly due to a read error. CDR3 sequence (DNA): TGTGCCAGTAATATAGCGGGAGAGTCCTACAATGAGCAGTTCTTC. Translating gives CASNIAGESYNEQFF. V and J are TRBV19 and TRBJ2-1, with 9 positions matching TRBD2. Germline V lookup: CDR1 LNHDA, CDR2 SQIVND (reference sequence). The CDR3 consists of 15 residues.

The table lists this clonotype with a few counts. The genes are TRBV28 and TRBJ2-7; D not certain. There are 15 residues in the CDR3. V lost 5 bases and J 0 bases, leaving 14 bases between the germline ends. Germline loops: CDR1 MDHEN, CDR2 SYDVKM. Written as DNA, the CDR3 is TGTGCCAGCAGTCCTTCCGCAGTGAACTCCTACGAGCAGTACTTC. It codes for CASSPSAVNSYEQYF. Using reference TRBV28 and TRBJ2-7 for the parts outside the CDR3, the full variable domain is DVKVTQSSRYLVKRTGEKVFLECVQDMDHENMFWYRQDPGLGLRLIYFSYDVKMKEKGDIPEGYSVSREKKERFSLILESASTNQTSMYLCASSPSAVNSYEQYFGPGTRLTVT.

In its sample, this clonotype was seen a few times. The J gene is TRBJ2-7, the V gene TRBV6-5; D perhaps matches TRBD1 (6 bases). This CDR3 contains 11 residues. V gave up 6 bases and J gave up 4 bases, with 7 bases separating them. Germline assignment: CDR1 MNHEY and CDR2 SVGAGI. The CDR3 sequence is CASRQGYEQYF. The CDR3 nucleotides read TGTGCCAGCAGACAGGGATACGAGCAGTACTTC.

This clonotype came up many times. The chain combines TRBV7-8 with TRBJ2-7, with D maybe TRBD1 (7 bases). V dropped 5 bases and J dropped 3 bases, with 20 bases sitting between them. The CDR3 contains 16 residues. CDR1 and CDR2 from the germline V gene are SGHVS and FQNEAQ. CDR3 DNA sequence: TGTGCCAGCAGCGCGGAGGGGACAGCCCCGGGCTACGAGCAGTACTTC. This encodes CASSAEGTAPGYEQYF.